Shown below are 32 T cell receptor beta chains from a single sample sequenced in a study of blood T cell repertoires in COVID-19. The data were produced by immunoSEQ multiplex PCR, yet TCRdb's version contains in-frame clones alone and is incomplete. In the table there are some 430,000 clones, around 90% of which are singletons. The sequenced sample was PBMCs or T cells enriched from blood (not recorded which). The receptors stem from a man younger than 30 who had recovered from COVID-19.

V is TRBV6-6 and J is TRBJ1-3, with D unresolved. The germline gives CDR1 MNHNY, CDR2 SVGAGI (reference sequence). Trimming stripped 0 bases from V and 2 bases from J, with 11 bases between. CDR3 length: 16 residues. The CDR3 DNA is TGTGCCAGCAGTTACTCCGTCGGAGGCCCTGGAAACACCATATATTTT. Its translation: CASSYSVGGPGNTIYF.

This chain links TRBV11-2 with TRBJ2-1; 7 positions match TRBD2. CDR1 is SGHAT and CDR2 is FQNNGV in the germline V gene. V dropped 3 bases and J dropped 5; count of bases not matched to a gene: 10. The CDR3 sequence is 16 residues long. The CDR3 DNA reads TGTGCCAGCAGCTTTAGCGGGCAACTGGTTGACAATGAGCAGTTCTTC. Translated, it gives CASSFSGQLVDNEQFF.

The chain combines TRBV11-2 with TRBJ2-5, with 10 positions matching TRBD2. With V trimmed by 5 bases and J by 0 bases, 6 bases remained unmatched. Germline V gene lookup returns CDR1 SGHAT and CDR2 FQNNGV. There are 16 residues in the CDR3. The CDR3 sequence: CASSALAGVYQETQYF. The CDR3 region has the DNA TGTGCCAGCAGCGCCCTAGCGGGGGTGTACCAAGAGACCCAGTACTTC.

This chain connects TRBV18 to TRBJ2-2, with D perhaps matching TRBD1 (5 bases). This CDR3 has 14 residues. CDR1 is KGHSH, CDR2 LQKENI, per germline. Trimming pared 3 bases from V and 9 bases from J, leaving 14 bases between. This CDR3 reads CASSPLMDIRELFF. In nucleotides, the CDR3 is TGTGCCAGCTCACCGTTAATGGACATCCGGGAGCTGTTTTTT. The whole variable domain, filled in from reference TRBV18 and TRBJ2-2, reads NAGVMQNPRHLVRRRGQEARLRCSPMKGHSHVYWYRQLPEEGLKFMVYLQKENIIDESGMPKERFSAEFPKEGPSILRIQQVVRGDSAAYFCASSPLMDIRELFFGEGSRLTVL.

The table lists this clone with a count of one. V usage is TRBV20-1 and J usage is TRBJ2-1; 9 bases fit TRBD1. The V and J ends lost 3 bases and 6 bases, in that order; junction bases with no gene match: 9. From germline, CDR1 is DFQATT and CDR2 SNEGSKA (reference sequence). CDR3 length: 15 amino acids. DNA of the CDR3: TGCAGTGCTAGTCAAGGGACAGGGCGGATCAATGAGCAGTTCTTC. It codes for CSASQGTGRINEQFF.

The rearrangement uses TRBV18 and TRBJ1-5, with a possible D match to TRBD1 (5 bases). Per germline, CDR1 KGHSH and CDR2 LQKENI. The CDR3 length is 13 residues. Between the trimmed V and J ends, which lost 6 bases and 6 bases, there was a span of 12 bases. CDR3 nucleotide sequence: TGTGCCAGCTCCCTAGACAGTTCTCAGCCCCAGCATTTT. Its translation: CASSLDSSQPQHF.

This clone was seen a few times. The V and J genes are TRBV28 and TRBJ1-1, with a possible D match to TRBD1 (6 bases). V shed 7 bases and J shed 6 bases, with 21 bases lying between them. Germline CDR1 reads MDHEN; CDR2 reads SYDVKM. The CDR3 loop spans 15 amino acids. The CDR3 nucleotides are TGTGCCAGCATAGTGCAGGGGACCCGATTCGCTGAAGCTTTCTTT. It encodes CASIVQGTRFAEAFF.

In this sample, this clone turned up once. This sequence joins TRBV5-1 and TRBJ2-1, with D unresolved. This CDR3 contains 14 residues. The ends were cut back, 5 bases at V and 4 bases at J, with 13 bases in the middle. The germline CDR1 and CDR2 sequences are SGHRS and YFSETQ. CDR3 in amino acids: CASSAAGSYNEQFF. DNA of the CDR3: TGCGCCAGCAGTGCGGCTGGCTCGTACAATGAGCAGTTCTTC.

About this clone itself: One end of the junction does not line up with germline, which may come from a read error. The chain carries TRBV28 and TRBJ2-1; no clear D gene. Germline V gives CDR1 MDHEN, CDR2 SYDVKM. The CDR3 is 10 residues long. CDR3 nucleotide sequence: TGTGCCAGCTCCGACAATGAGCAGTTCTTC. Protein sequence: CASSDNEQFF.

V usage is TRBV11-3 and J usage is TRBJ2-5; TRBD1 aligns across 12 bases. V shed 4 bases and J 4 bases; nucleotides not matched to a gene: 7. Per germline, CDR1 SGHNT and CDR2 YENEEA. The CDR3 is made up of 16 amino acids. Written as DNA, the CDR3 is TGTGCCAGCAGCTACGGGACAGGGGGCTTTGGAGAGACCCAGTACTTC. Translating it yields CASSYGTGGFGETQYF.

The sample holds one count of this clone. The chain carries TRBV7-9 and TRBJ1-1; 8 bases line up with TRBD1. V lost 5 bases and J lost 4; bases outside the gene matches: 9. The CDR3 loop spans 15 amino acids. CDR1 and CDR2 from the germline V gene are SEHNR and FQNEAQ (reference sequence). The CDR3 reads CASSPGQGLITEAFF. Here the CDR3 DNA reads TGTGCCAGCAGCCCAGGACAGGGTTTAATCACTGAAGCTTTCTTT. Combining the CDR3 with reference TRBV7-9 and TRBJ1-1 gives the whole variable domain DTGVSQNPRHKITKRGQNVTFRCDPISEHNRLYWYRQTLGQGPEFLTYFQNEAQLEKSRLLSDRFSAERPKGSFSTLEIQRTEQGDSAMYLCASSPGQGLITEAFFGQGTRLTVV.

The CDR3 loop is CASSYGTTLGDGYTF. The CDR3 DNA reads as TGTGCCAGCAGTTACGGGACAACCCTGGGGGATGGCTACACCTTC. The J gene is TRBJ1-2, the V gene TRBV6-5, with D maybe TRBD1 (6 bases). CDR3 size: 15 residues. Trimming took 2 bases from V and 6 from J, leaving 16 bases between them. The germline V gene has CDR1 MNHEY and CDR2 SVGAGI.

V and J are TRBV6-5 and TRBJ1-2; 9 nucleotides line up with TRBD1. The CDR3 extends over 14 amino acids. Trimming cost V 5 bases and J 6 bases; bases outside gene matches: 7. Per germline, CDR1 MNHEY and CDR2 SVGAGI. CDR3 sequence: CASSKPGQGDGYTF. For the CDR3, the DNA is TGTGCCAGCAGTAAACCGGGACAGGGTGATGGCTACACCTTC.

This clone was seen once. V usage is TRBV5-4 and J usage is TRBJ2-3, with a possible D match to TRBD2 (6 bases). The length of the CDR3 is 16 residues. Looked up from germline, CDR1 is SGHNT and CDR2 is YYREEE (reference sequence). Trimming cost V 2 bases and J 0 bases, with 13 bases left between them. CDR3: CASSFGGGISTDTQYF. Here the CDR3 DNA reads TGTGCCAGCAGCTTCGGCGGAGGGATAAGCACAGATACGCAGTATTTT. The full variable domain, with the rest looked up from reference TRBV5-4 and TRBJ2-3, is ETGVTQSPTHLIKTRGQQVTLRCSSQSGHNTVSWYQQALGQGPQFIFQYYREEENGRGNFPPRFSGLQFPNYSSELNVNALELDDSALYLCASSFGGGISTDTQYFGPGTRLTVL.

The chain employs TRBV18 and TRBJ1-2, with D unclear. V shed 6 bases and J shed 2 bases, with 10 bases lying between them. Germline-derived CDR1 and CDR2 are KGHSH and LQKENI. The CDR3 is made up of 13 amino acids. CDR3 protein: CASSQQKNYGYTF. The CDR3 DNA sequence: TGTGCCAGCTCCCAACAGAAAAACTATGGCTACACCTTC.

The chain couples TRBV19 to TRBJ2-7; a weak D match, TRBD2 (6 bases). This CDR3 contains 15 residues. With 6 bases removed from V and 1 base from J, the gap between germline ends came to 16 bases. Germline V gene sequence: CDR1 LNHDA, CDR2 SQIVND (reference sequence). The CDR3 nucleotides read TGTGCCAGTAGCGGCTCTAGTAGCGGTTCCTACGAGCAGTACTTC. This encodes CASSGSSSGSYEQYF.

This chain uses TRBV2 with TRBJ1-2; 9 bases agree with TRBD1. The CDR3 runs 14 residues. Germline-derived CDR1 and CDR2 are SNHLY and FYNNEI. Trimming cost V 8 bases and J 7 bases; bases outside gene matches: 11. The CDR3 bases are TGTGCCAGCGGTGGGACAGGGAGGTTGGGTGGCTACACCTTC. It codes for CASGGTGRLGGYTF.

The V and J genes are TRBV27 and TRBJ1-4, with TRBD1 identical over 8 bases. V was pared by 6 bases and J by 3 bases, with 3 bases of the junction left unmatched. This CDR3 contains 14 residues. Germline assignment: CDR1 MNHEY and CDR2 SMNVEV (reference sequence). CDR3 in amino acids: CASSRGRANEKLFF. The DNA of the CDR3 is TGTGCCAGCAGCAGGGGGCGGGCTAATGAAAAACTGTTTTTT.

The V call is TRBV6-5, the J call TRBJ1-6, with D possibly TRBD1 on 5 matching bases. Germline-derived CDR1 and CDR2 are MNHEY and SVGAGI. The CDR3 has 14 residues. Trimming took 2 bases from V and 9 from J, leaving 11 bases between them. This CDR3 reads CASSYGQGISPLHF. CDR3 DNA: TGTGCCAGCAGTTACGGGCAGGGCATTTCACCCCTCCACTTT.

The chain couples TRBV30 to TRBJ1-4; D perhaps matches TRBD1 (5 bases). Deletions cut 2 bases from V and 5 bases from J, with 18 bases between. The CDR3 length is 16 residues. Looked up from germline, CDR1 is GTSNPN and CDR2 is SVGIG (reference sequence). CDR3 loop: CAWSHPRGGVNEKLFF. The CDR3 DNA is TGTGCCTGGAGTCATCCGAGGGGAGGGGTAAATGAAAAACTGTTTTTT.

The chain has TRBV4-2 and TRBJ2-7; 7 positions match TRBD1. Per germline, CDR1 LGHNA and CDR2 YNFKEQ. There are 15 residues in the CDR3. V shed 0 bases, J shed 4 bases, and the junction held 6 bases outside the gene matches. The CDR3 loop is CASSQEKGAKYEQYF. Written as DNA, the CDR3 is TGTGCCAGCAGCCAAGAAAAGGGGGCGAAGTACGAGCAGTACTTC.

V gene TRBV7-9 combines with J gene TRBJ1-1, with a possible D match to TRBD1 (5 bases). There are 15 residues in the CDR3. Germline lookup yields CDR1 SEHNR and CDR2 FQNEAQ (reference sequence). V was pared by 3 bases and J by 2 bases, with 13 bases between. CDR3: CASSFATAGNTEAFF. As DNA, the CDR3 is TGTGCCAGCAGCTTTGCGACAGCGGGTAACACTGAAGCTTTCTTT.

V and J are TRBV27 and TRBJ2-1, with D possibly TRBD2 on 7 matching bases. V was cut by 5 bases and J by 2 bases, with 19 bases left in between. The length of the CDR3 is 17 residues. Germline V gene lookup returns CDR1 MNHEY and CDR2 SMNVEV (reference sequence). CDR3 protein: CASSHASWRGPYNEQFF. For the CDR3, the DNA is TGTGCCAGCAGTCACGCCTCCTGGCGGGGGCCCTACAATGAGCAGTTCTTC.

The CDR3 DNA follows: TGTGCCAGTAGTAAGGGGGACAGGGGTACCGGGGAGCTGTTTTTT. Its translation is CASSKGDRGTGELFF. The chain has TRBV19 and TRBJ2-2, with TRBD1 matching 10 bases. Germline CDR1 LNHDA, CDR2 SQIVND (reference sequence). The CDR3 length is 15 residues. With 4 bases clipped from V and 5 bases from J, the junction kept 4 bases outside the gene matches.

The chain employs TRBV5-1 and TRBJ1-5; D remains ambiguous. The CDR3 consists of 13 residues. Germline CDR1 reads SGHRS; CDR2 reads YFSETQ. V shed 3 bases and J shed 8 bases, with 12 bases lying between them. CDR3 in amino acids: CASSSTPGEPQHF. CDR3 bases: TGCGCCAGCAGCTCGACGCCCGGGGAGCCCCAGCATTTT.

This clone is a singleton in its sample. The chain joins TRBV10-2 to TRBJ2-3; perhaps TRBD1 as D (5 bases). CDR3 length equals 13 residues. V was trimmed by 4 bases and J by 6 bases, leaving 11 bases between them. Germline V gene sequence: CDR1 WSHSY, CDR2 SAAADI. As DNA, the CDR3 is TGCGCCAGCAGTGCGGACATGCCGGATACGCAGTATTTT. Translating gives CASSADMPDTQYF.

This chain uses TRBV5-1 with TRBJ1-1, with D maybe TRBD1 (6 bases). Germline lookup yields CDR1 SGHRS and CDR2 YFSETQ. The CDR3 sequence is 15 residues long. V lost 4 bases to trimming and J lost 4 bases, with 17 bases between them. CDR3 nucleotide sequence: TGCGCCAGCAGCAATCAGGGGAAGAGTAGCACTGAAGCTTTCTTT. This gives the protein CASSNQGKSSTEAFF.

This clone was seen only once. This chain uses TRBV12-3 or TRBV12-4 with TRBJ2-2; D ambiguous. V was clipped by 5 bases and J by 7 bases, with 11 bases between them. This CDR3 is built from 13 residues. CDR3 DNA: TGTGCCAGCAGTGGCGGTGCGGTCGGGGAGCTGTTTTTT. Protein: CASSGGAVGELFF.

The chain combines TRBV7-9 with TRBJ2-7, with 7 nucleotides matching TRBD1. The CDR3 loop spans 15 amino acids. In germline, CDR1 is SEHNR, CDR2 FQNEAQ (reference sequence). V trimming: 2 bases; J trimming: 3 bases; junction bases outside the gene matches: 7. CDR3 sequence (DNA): TGTGCCAGCAGCTTACCCGGGACAGCAGACTACGAGCAGTACTTC. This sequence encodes CASSLPGTADYEQYF.

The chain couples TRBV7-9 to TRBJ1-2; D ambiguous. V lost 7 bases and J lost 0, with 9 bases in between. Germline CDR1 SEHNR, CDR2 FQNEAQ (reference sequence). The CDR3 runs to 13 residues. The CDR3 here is CASNGGANYGYTF. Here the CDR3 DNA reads TGTGCCAGCAACGGCGGCGCTAACTATGGCTACACCTTC.

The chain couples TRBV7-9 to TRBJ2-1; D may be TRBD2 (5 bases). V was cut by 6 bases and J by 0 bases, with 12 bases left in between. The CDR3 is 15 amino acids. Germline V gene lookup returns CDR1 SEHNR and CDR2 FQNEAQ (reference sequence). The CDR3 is CASRRLPSSYNEQFF. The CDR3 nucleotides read TGTGCCAGCAGGAGACTACCAAGCTCCTACAATGAGCAGTTCTTC.

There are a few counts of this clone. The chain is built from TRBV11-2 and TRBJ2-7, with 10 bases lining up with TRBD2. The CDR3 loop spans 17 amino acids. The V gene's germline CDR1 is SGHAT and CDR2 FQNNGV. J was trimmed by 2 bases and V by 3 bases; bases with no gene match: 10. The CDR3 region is CASSLGDALAGAYEQYF. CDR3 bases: TGTGCCAGCAGCTTGGGAGACGCCCTAGCGGGAGCCTACGAGCAGTACTTC. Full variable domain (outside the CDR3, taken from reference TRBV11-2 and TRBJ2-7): EAGVAQSPRYKIIEKRQSVAFWCNPISGHATLYWYQQILGQGPKLLIQFQNNGVVDDSQLPKDRFSAERLKGVDSTLKIQPAKLEDSAVYLCASSLGDALAGAYEQYFGPGTRLTVT.